These 27 T cell receptor beta chains originate from one sample sequenced in a study of tumor-infiltrating lymphocytes in oesophageal squamous cell carcinoma. TCRdb redid the calling of the PCR reads with MiXCR, one entry per CDR3 protein. The table shows some 15,000 distinct CDR3 sequences, with approximately 46% occurring only once. The sample consisted of blood. The receptors were sampled from a female donor with esophageal squamous cell carcinoma.

Note on this clonotype: Relative to the germline gene, one junction end is altered; a read error may explain this. The chain links TRBV9 to TRBJ1-6; D unresolved. CDR3 length equals 12 residues. The germline V gene encodes CDR1 SGDLS and CDR2 YYNGEE. Here the CDR3 DNA reads TGTGCCAGCAGCAGGGTCCCCCACGAGCAGTACTTT. Translation: CASSRVPHEQYF.

A word on this clonotype: Given the absence of the conserved phenylalanine or tryptophan at the CDR3 end, a read error is likely. The DNA is omitted, as the CDR3 cannot be located on it reliably, and the CDR3 follows TCRdb's listing. The rearrangement joins TRBV12-3 or TRBV12-4 to TRBJ2-7; the listed D gene, TRBD1, was not tested against the DNA. 17 amino acids form the CDR3, both terminal residues included. This CDR3 is CASSQRTGGHYGYTFGS.

This clonotype was picked up a small number of times. This chain uses TRBV7-2 with TRBJ2-5; 14 bases agree with TRBD2. The DNA end is a closer match to TRBJ2-1, so the J assignment may be wrong. Germline V gene sequence: CDR1 SGHTA, CDR2 FQGNSA. The CDR3 runs 15 residues. CDR3 nucleotide sequence: TGTGCCAGCAGTTTGGGACTAGCGGGAGTTAATGAGCAGTTCTTC. Protein: CASSLGLAGVNEQFF.

This clonotype was detected many times. A single base separates this from a much larger clone, so it may be a read error. This chain connects TRBV7-3 to TRBJ2-5; 9 bases match TRBD2. V lost 2 bases and J lost 11; bases outside the gene matches: 15. Germline V gene data show CDR1 as SGHTA and CDR2 as FQGTGA. The CDR3 covers 16 residues. The CDR3 DNA is TGTGCCAGCAGCTTATCGCCGACTAGCGGATACAATGAGCAGTACTTC. This codes for CASSLSPTSGYNEQYF. Full variable domain (outside the CDR3, taken from reference TRBV7-3 and TRBJ2-5): GAGVSQTPSNKVTEKGKYVELRCDPISGHTALYWYRQSLGQGPEFLIYFQGTGAADDSGLPNDRFFAVRPEGSVSTLKIQRTERGDSAVYLCASSLSPTSGYNEQYFGPGTRLLVL.

This clonotype has a count of ten or more. One base away lies a much larger clone, so this may be a sequencing read error. This chain connects TRBV11-2 to TRBJ2-7; 7 positions agree with TRBD1. CDR1 and CDR2 from the germline V gene are SGHAT and FQNNGV. This CDR3 has 14 amino acids. V shed 5 bases, J shed 7 bases, and the junction held 11 bases outside the gene matches. CDR3 loop: CASSQTGVYNEQYF. The CDR3 DNA is TGTGCCAGCAGCCAAACAGGGGTGTACAATGAGCAGTACTTC.

The chain recombines TRBV6-1 with TRBJ1-1; no clear D gene. The germline gives CDR1 MNHNS, CDR2 SASEGT. The V gene lost 8 bases and the J gene lost 1 base, with 11 bases spanning the gap. The CDR3 is 13 amino acids. The CDR3 region has the DNA TGTGCCAGCCTCGACAAGAGGAACACTGAAGCTTTCTTT. Translating gives CASLDKRNTEAFF.

The table lists this clonotype with a count of one. The chain uses TRBV11-2 and TRBJ2-2; TRBD1 agrees at 7 bases. Germline loops: CDR1 SGHAT, CDR2 FQNNGV. Trimming removed 5 bases from V and 7 bases from J; junction bases left unmatched: 7. The CDR3 totals 14 residues. The CDR3 region has the DNA TGTGCCAGCAGCCGACAGGGCGACGGCGGGGAGCTGTTTTTT. This codes for CASSRQGDGGELFF.

The gene calls are TRBV7-3 and TRBJ2-4; TRBD1 matches at 8 bases. V was clipped by 6 bases and J by 2 bases; unmatched bases: 6. This CDR3 contains 15 residues. Germline V gives CDR1 SGHTA, CDR2 FQGTGA. The CDR3 is CASSPTGGSKNIQYF. For the CDR3, the DNA is TGTGCCAGCAGTCCAACAGGGGGGTCCAAAAACATTCAGTACTTC.

The chain joins TRBV3-1 to TRBJ2-7, with a weak D call TRBD1 (5 bases). The CDR3 has 14 amino acids. Germline V lookup: CDR1 LGHDT, CDR2 YNNKEL (reference sequence). The V gene lost 1 base and the J gene lost 9 bases, with 16 bases spanning the gap. CDR3 DNA: TGTGCCAGCAGCCAAGGAAGGGGCACAGATACGCAGTACTTC. Translating gives CASSQGRGTDTQYF.

This chain joins TRBV7-6 and TRBJ2-7; D is perhaps TRBD2 (7 bases). This CDR3 comprises 15 residues. Between the trimmed V and J ends, which lost 4 bases and 4 bases, there was a span of 17 bases. Per the germline V gene, CDR1 is SGHVS and CDR2 is FNYEAQ. The CDR3: CASSSLGGGPYEQYF. The CDR3 DNA reads TGTGCCAGCAGCTCGCTAGGGGGGGGGCCGTACGAGCAGTACTTC.

The rearrangement links TRBV7-9 to TRBJ1-1; D remains unclear. Germline lookup yields CDR1 SEHNR and CDR2 FQNEAQ (reference sequence). The CDR3 covers 14 residues. The V and J ends lost 1 base and 0 bases respectively, with 6 bases between them. The CDR3 nucleotides read TGTGCCAGCAGCTTAGACGGATTGAACACTGAAGCTTTCTTT. It codes for CASSLDGLNTEAFF.

This clonotype was observed once. CDR3 nucleotides: TGTGCCAGCAGCATGACAAGCCGCTATGGCTACACCTTC. Encoded protein: CASSMTSRYGYTF. The J gene is TRBJ1-2, the V gene TRBV6-6; D is unclear. V lost 6 bases and J lost 4, with 12 bases in between. Per the germline V gene, CDR1 is MNHNY and CDR2 is SVGAGI (reference sequence). This CDR3 has 13 amino acids.

This clonotype appeared a few times. The final CDR3 position lacks the conserved phenylalanine or tryptophan, pointing to a likely read error. No DNA is shown, since the ends of the CDR3 on it are uncertain; the CDR3 is the one TCRdb lists. The V call is TRBV28, the J call TRBJ1-6. Per germline, CDR1 MDHEN and CDR2 SYDVKM. The CDR3 is 11 amino acids long, termini counted. CDR3 amino acids: CASSLEASGRG.

This clonotype is termed medium-sized. The CDR3 bases are TGTGCCAGCCGCCGACAGGGGAACTACAATGAGCAGTTCTTC. This translates into CASRRQGNYNEQFF. The chain is built from TRBV12-3 or TRBV12-4 and TRBJ2-1, with TRBD1 matching 8 bases. The ends lost 8 bases at V and 3 bases at J; junction bases unmatched: 6. This CDR3 spans 14 amino acids.

The V call is TRBV12-3 or TRBV12-4, the J call TRBJ2-6, with TRBD1 matching over 8 bases. TRBJ2-5 matches the DNA end more closely, so the J call is doubtful. This CDR3 comprises 14 residues. The CDR3 sequence: CASRTSGGRETQYF. The CDR3 nucleotides read TGTGCCAGCAGAACTTCAGGGGGCAGGGAGACCCAGTACTTC.

By its share, this clonotype is medium-sized. The chain recombines TRBV7-2 with TRBJ2-7; maybe TRBD1 (6 bases). The CDR3 sequence is 12 residues long. Trimming took 5 bases from V and 6 from J, leaving 11 bases between them. CDR1 and CDR2 (germline): SGHTA, FQGNSA. CDR3 residues: CASSIQGFEQYF. The CDR3 DNA follows: TGTGCCAGCAGCATACAGGGTTTCGAGCAGTACTTC.

V is TRBV5-6 and J is TRBJ2-1, with TRBD1 identical over 7 bases. The CDR3 contains 15 residues. In germline, CDR1 is SGHDT, CDR2 YYEEEE. Trimming took 4 bases from V and 4 from J; bases not matched to a gene: 8. The CDR3 is CASSHRDSSYNEQFF. CDR3 in DNA: TGTGCCAGCAGCCACCGGGACAGTTCTTACAATGAGCAGTTCTTC.

This clonotype occurred once. The gene calls are TRBV10-2 and TRBJ2-3; 10 bases match TRBD2. J gave up 5 bases and V 3 bases, and 8 bases lay outside the gene matches. Per germline, CDR1 WSHSY and CDR2 SAAADI. The CDR3 covers 16 residues. The CDR3 DNA reads TGCGCCAGCAGTGAAGCTAGCGGGAGAGGATTAGATACGCAGTATTTT. This encodes CASSEASGRGLDTQYF.

Regarding this clonotype: This may be a read error, as it is one base from a much larger clone. V and J are TRBV27 and TRBJ1-1; D is perhaps TRBD1 (5 bases). The J call may be wrong; the DNA end is better matched by TRBJ2-7. The germline V gene has CDR1 MNHEY and CDR2 SMNVEV (reference sequence). The CDR3 has 14 residues. DNA of the CDR3: TGTGCCAGCAGTTTCCAGGGTCGGTACAATAAGCAGTACTTC. Translated: CASSFQGRYNKQYF.

This clonotype was detected ten times or more. This chain connects TRBV5-1 to TRBJ2-2; D tentatively reads TRBD1 or TRBD2 (5 bases each). Germline CDR1 is SGHRS and CDR2 is YFSETQ. The CDR3 consists of 14 residues. V was trimmed by 0 bases and J by 7 bases, leaving 10 bases between them. The chain's CDR3 is CASSLAGPDGELFF. In DNA, the CDR3 is TGCGCCAGCAGCTTGGCGGGGCCGGACGGGGAGCTGTTTTTT.

Sample share makes this clonotype medium-sized. V and J are TRBV6-1 and TRBJ1-3; no definite D call. V lost 6 bases to trimming and J lost 3 bases, with 6 bases between them. The CDR3 is 12 residues long. Germline CDR1 is MNHNS and CDR2 is SASEGT. The CDR3 here is CASRAGGNTIYF. The CDR3 coding sequence is TGTGCCAGCAGGGCAGGTGGAAACACCATATATTTT.

The rearrangement joins TRBV7-2 to TRBJ2-1; 8 bases match TRBD2. With V trimmed by 3 bases and J by 0 bases, 7 bases remained unmatched. CDR1 and CDR2 (germline): SGHTA, FQGNSA. This CDR3 is built from 17 residues. The CDR3 nucleotides read TGTGCCAGCAGCTTCACTAGCGGTCTAAGCTCCTACAATGAGCAGTTCTTC. This translates into CASSFTSGLSSYNEQFF.

Concerning this clonotype: The limits of the CDR3 on the DNA are not certain, so only TCRdb's listed CDR3 is given. The V gene is TRBV7-9, the J gene TRBJ2-5; the DNA was not used to check the table's D call, TRBD1. Germline values: CDR1 SEHNR, CDR2 FQNEAQ (reference sequence). The CDR3 comprises 20 residues, both ends counted. CDR3 loop: CASSSGSYNEQYFGAGTQYF.

The gene calls are TRBV7-9 and TRBJ2-2, with TRBD2 identical over 10 bases. CDR3 length equals 17 residues. Germline loops: CDR1 SEHNR, CDR2 FQNEAQ (reference sequence). V gave up 6 bases and J gave up 1 base; unmatched junction bases: 8. CDR3 DNA: TGTGCCAGCAGACCTACTAGCGGGACGGTGAACACCGGGGAGCTGTTTTTT. It encodes CASRPTSGTVNTGELFF.

The CDR3 protein is CASSLAGTGGPDTQYF. The CDR3 DNA follows: TGTGCCAGCAGCTTAGCTGGGACAGGGGGCCCGGATACGCAGTATTTT. The chain carries TRBV7-2 and TRBJ2-3; the match to TRBD1 covers 12 bases. Germline CDR1 SGHTA, CDR2 FQGNSA. J lost 6 bases, V lost 0 bases, and 4 bases had no gene match. The CDR3 extends over 16 amino acids.

This chain uses TRBV28 with TRBJ2-7; D assignment may be TRBD1 or TRBD2 (6 bases each). V gave up 1 base and J gave up 6 bases, with 16 bases separating them. Germline V CDR1 and CDR2: MDHEN, SYDVKM. The CDR3 spans 15 residues. CDR3 sequence (DNA): TGTGCCAGCAGTTTATCCCCGGGGGCCTTTTCCGAGCAGTACTTC. Its protein product is CASSLSPGAFSEQYF.

This clonotype was recorded at least ten times. The rearrangement links TRBV25-1 to TRBJ2-2; TRBD2 agrees at 7 bases. CDR3 size: 15 residues. Trimming cost V 2 bases and J 5 bases; bases outside gene matches: 5. Germline V gene data show CDR1 as MGHDK and CDR2 as SYGVNS. CDR3 residues: CASSERVGGTGELFF. The DNA of the CDR3 is TGTGCCAGCAGTGAACGGGTGGGGGGGACCGGGGAGCTGTTTTTT.